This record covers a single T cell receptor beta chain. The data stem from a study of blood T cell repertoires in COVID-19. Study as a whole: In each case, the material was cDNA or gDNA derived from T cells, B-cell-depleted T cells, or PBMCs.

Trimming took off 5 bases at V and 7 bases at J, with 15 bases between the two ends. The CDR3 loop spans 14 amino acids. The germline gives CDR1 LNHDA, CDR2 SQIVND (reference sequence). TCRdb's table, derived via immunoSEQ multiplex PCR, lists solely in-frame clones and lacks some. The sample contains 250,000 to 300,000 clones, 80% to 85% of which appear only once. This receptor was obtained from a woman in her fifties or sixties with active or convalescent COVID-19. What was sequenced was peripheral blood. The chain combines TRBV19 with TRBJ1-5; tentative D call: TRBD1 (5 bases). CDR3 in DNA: TGTGCCAGTAGTTCCGCAGGGCGGAGACAGCCCCAGCATTTT. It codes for CASSSAGRRQPQHF.